This entry describes one T cell receptor (beta chain). Authors' processing steps: Amplification of reference gene primers provided the estimated nucleated cell counts. The repertoire was sequenced with immunoSEQ multiplex PCR; TCRdb's copy has only in-frame clones and lacks some. That table gives V, J and clone size, and the DNA gave D and trimming. Among 70,000 to 90,000 clones listed, approximately 86% were seen once. The data belong to a study of blood T cell repertoires in COVID-19. Trimming shortened V by 2 bases and J by 5 bases, and 9 bases separated the two germline ends. Germline CDR1 reads SGHTA; CDR2 reads FQGNSA. The CDR3 consists of 13 residues.

Specimen: peripheral blood. V usage is TRBV7-2 and J usage is TRBJ2-5, with a possible D match to TRBD2 (6 bases). The clonotype was recovered from a man at least 80 years old with COVID-19, enrolled during active disease. The CDR3 here is CASSLFSGETQYF. The CDR3 DNA sequence: TGTGCCAGCAGCTTATTCAGCGGGGAGACCCAGTACTTC.